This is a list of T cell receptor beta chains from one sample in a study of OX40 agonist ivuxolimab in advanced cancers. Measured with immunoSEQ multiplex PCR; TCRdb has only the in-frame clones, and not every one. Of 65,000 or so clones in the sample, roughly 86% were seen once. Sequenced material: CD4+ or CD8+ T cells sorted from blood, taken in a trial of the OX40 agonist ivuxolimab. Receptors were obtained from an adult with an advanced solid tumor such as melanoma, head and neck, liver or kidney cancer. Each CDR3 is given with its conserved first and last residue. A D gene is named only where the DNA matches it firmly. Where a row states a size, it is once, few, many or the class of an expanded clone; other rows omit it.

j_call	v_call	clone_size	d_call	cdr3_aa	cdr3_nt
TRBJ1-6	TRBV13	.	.	CASRLTGLSPLHF	TGTGCCAGCAGATTAACAGGGCTTTCACCCCTCCACTTT
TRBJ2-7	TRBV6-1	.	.	CASSEVRWTPSEQYF	TGTGCCAGCAGTGAAGTAAGATGGACCCCATCCGAGCAGTACTTC
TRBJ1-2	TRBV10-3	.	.	CAISESNVVNYGYTF	TGTGCCATCAGTGAGTCGAATGTAGTAAACTATGGCTACACCTTC
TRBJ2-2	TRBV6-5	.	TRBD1	CASSSGDRGPGELFF	TGTGCCAGCAGTTCGGGCGACAGGGGACCGGGGGAGCTGTTTTTT
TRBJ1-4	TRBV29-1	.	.	CSVEDEAAGSLFF	TGCAGCGTTGAAGATGAGGCGGCAGGGTCTCTGTTTTTT
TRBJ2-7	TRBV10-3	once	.	CAISGQSFYEQYF	TGTGCCATCAGTGGACAAAGCTTCTACGAGCAGTACTTC
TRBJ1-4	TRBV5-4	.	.	CASSSGVGAGFQKLFF	TGTGCCAGCAGTTCAGGGGTGGGGGCCGGGTTCCAAAAACTGTTTTTT
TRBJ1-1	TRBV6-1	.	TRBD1	CASSERGQGAQNTEAFF	TGTGCCAGCAGTGAACGGGGACAGGGGGCGCAGAACACTGAAGCTTTCTTT
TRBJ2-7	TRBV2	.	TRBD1	CASGTGRDRGLKQYF	TGTGCCAGCGGCACCGGCCGGGACAGGGGCTTGAAGCAGTACTTC
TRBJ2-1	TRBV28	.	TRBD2	CASSLGGTSGHNEQFF	TGTGCCAGCAGTTTGGGCGGGACTAGCGGACACAATGAGCAGTTCTTC
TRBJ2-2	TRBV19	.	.	CASSRGDTGELFF	TGTGCCAGTAGTAGGGGTGACACCGGGGAGCTGTTTTTT
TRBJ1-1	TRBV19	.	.	CASTPGRNTEAFF	TGTGCCAGTACTCCCGGGCGGAACACTGAAGCTTTCTTT
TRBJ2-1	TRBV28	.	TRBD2	CASSSPTSGRENEQFF	TGTGCCAGCAGTTCACCGACTAGCGGGAGGGAAAATGAGCAGTTCTTC
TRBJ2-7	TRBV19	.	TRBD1	CATPPGQSSSYEQYF	TGTGCCACCCCACCGGGACAGTCGTCCTCCTACGAGCAGTACTTC
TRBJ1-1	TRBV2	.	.	CASSAQPNTEAFF	TGTGCCAGCAGTGCACAACCCAACACTGAAGCTTTCTTT
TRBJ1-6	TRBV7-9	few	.	CASSLSTVNSPLHF	TGTGCCAGCAGCCTTAGTACGGTTAATTCACCCCTCCACTTT
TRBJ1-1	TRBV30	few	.	CAWSVLVEAFF	TGTGCCTGGAGTGTTTTAGTTGAAGCTTTCTTT
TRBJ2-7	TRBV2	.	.	CASSETRQGEQYF	TGTGCCAGCAGTGAAACACGCCAGGGCGAGCAGTACTTC
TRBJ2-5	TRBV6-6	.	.	CASSPQGEGTQYF	TGTGCCAGCAGTCCACAGGGAGAGGGGACCCAGTACTTC
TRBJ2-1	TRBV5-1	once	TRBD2	CASSLEASGRVHEQFF	TGCGCCAGCAGCTTGGAGGCTAGCGGGAGAGTTCATGAGCAGTTCTTC
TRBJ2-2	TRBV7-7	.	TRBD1	CASSQQGGPGTGELFF	TGTGCTAGCAGCCAACAGGGGGGCCCCGGGACCGGGGAGCTGTTTTTT
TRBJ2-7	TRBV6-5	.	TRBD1	CASSYLPGQANYEQYF	TGTGCCAGCAGTTACCTTCCGGGACAGGCTAACTACGAGCAGTACTTC
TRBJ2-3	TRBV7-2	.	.	CASRPWMAAESTDTQYF	TGTGCCAGCCGGCCCTGGATGGCAGCGGAAAGCACAGATACGCAGTATTTT
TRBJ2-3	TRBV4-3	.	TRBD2	CASSGDYRGDTQYF	TGCGCCAGCAGCGGGGACTATCGGGGAGATACGCAGTATTTT
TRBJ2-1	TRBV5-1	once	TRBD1	CASSTDIQGWDEQFF	TGCGCCAGCAGCACGGATATACAGGGGTGGGATGAGCAGTTCTTC
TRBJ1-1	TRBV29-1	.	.	CSARLGGLNTEAFF	TGCAGCGCCCGTCTTGGGGGCCTGAACACTGAAGCTTTCTTT
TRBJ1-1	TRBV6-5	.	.	CASSWRGVTEAFF	TGTGCCAGCAGTTGGAGGGGGGTCACTGAAGCTTTCTTT
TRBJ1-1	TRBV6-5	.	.	CASTAPGSMNTEAFF	TGTGCCAGCACTGCTCCAGGGTCTATGAACACTGAAGCTTTCTTT
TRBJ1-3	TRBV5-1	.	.	CASSPGSEGNTIYF	TGCGCCAGCAGCCCGGGCTCGGAGGGAAACACCATATATTTT